This TCR beta chain came from a study of long-term antiretroviral therapy in people with HIV. This CDR3 is built from 16 residues. It was version v3.0 of the immunoSEQ assay that was run at survey level. The table came from immunoSEQ multiplex PCR; TCRdb's copy has only in-frame clones and leaves some out. The data show around 23,000 clones, with over 70% seen just once and 4% to 6% held by the top ten. V usage is TRBV21-1 and J usage is TRBJ2-4; the table's D call, TRBD1, has no DNA check behind it. TRBV21-1 is labeled a pseudogene. This receptor was obtained from a man aged 45-65 years with HIV. Material: unsorted PBMCs, obtained 0.3 years after starting antiretroviral therapy. The CDR3 sequence: CASSNLAFWAKNIQYF. The CDR3 DNA follows: TGTGCCAGCAGCAACTTGGCATTCTGGGCCAAAAACATTCAGTACTTC.